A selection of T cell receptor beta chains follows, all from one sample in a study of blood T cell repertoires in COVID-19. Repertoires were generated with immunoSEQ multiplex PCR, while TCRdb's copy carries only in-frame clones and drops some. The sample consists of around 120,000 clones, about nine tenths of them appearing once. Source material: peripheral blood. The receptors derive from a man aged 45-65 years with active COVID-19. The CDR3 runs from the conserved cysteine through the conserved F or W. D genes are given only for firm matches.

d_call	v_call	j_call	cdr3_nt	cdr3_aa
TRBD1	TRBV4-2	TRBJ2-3	TGTGCCAGCAGCCAAGGGACAGGGAGCACAGATACGCAGTATTTT	CASSQGTGSTDTQYF
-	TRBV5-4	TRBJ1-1	TGTGCCAGCAGCTTGGGTGGCAAATACGGAGATTTCTTT	CASSLGGKYGDFF
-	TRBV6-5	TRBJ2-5	TGTGCCAGCAGACCTCGGGGGAGCCGGGGAGAGACCCAGTACTTC	CASRPRGSRGETQYF
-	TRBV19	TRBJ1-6	TGTGCCAGTAGTATTTTGGGCACGACGCGATATAATTCACCCCTCCACTTT	CASSILGTTRYNSPLHF
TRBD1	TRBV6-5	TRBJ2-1	TGTGCCAGCAGGGCCGGGACAGGGGCTCACAATGAGCAGTTCTTC	CASRAGTGAHNEQFF
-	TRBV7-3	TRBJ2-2	TGTGCCAGCAGCTTAAGCAGGGCCGCGGTTAGCACCGGGGAGCTGTTTTTT	CASSLSRAAVSTGELFF
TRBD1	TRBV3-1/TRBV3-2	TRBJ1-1	TGTGCCAGCAGCAAGACAGGGGTGTATGGGGGGGCTTTCTTT	CASSKTGVYGGAFF
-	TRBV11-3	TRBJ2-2	TGTGCCAGCAGCTTAGAGAGGGGGACCGGGGAGCTGTTTTTT	CASSLERGTGELFF
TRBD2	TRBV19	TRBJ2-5	TGTGCCAGTAGCCACACTAGCGCTAGCGGGGAGACCCAGTACTTC	CASSHTSASGETQYF
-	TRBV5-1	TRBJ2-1	TGCGCCAGCAGCCCCCAGTCGGGGGGCCCCTACAATGAGCAGTTCTTC	CASSPQSGGPYNEQFF
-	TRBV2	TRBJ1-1	TGTGCCAGCAGTGAAGAAGGGGGCACTGAAGCTTTCTTT	CASSEEGGTEAFF
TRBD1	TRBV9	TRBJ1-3	TGTGCCAGCAGCGGTGGGGTGGGGACAGGGCGCTCTGGAAACACCATATATTTT	CASSGGVGTGRSGNTIYF
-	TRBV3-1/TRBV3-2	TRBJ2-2	TGTGCCAGCAGCCAGTCTGGACATGGGGTCTCCGGGGAGCTGTTTTTT	CASSQSGHGVSGELFF
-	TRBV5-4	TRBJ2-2	TGTGCCAGCAGGGGGGGCACCGGGGAGCTGTTTTTT	CASRGGTGELFF
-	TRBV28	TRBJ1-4	TGTGCCAGCAGTTTAAGAGGGAGTCATGAAAAACTGTTTTTT	CASSLRGSHEKLFF